These 26 T cell receptor beta chains originate from one sample sequenced in a study of blood T cell repertoires in COVID-19. Produced via immunoSEQ multiplex PCR; TCRdb's table is partial and in-frame only. The profile shows about 17,000 clones, around 86% of them singletons. The specimen was peripheral blood. The receptors stem from a human donor with active COVID-19. The donor label of this sample is uncertain.

The CDR3 DNA reads TGCGCCAGCAGCTTCATAGCGGGGGGTCAGGGAAATGAGCAGTTCTTC. It codes for CASSFIAGGQGNEQFF. The chain combines TRBV5-1 with TRBJ2-1, with 10 bases that match TRBD2. The junction had 9 bases not matched to a gene; V was cut back by 2 bases and J by 7 bases. The CDR3 has 16 amino acids. Germline CDR1 is SGHRS and CDR2 is YFSETQ.

The CDR3 sequence is CASSLEGTGGNEQFF. In nucleotides, the CDR3 is TGTGCCAGCAGCTTAGAAGGGACAGGGGGAAATGAGCAGTTCTTC. The chain employs TRBV11-1 and TRBJ2-1; TRBD1 agrees at 11 bases. With 1 base clipped from V and 7 bases from J, the junction kept 3 bases outside the gene matches. From germline, CDR1 is SGHAT and CDR2 FQDESV (reference sequence). The CDR3 is 15 amino acids.

The chain carries TRBV5-1 and TRBJ2-7; TRBD1 is a possible D gene (5 bases). Trimming took 0 bases from V and 3 from J, leaving 10 bases between them. This CDR3 has 14 residues. Germline CDR1 and CDR2: SGHRS and YFSETQ. The CDR3 DNA follows: TGCGCCAGCAGCTTGGTCCCAGGGAACTACGAGCAGTACTTC. Protein: CASSLVPGNYEQYF.

CDR3 sequence: CASSQTSGGGETQYF. The CDR3, as DNA: TGTGCCAGCAGTCAGACTAGCGGGGGGGGCGAGACCCAGTACTTC. This chain joins TRBV2 and TRBJ2-5; the match to TRBD2 covers 14 bases. Trimming cost V 5 bases and J 5 bases; bases outside gene matches: 4. Germline loops: CDR1 SNHLY, CDR2 FYNNEI. The CDR3 runs 15 residues.

The chain joins TRBV2 to TRBJ1-1; 9 bases line up with TRBD1. Germline CDR1 is SNHLY and CDR2 is FYNNEI. The CDR3 is made up of 13 amino acids. The V and J ends lost 8 bases and 8 bases, in that order; junction bases with no gene match: 9. CDR3 coding DNA: TGTGCCAGCCGGGGGACAGGGCTACGGGAAGCTTTCTTT. Translation: CASRGTGLREAFF. Drawing the rest from reference TRBV2 and TRBJ1-1, the complete variable domain is EPEVTQTPSHQVTQMGQEVILRCVPISNHLYFYWYRQILGQKVEFLVSFYNNEISEKSEIFDDQFSVERPDGSNFTLKIRSTKLEDSAMYFCASRGTGLREAFFGQGTRLTVV.

The chain employs TRBV27 and TRBJ2-7; D is uncertain. Germline assignment: CDR1 MNHEY and CDR2 SMNVEV (reference sequence). V was trimmed by 5 bases and J by 0 bases, leaving 14 bases between them. The CDR3 consists of 15 residues. The chain's CDR3 is CASSPPARSSYEQYF. For the CDR3, the DNA is TGTGCCAGCAGTCCTCCGGCGAGGAGCTCCTACGAGCAGTACTTC.

The sample holds one count of this clone. V gene TRBV14 combines with J gene TRBJ1-1; TRBD1 matches at 10 bases. Germline V gene data show CDR1 as SGHDN and CDR2 as FVKESK. The V segment lost 4 bases and the J segment 5 bases; nucleotides outside the gene matches: 4. This CDR3 comprises 14 residues. CDR3 protein: CASSRLGQGTEAFF. For the CDR3, the DNA is TGTGCCAGCAGCCGATTGGGACAGGGGACTGAAGCTTTCTTT.

The CDR3, as DNA: TGTGCCAGCAGTTTTGGGGGGGTGGCTGAAGCTTTCTTT. It encodes CASSFGGVAEAFF. The chain has TRBV12-3 or TRBV12-4 and TRBJ1-1; TRBD1 might be the D (5 bases). CDR3 length equals 13 residues. Trimming pared 3 bases from V and 6 bases from J, leaving 11 bases between.

The chain uses TRBV7-9 and TRBJ2-1; 9 bases fit TRBD1. The CDR3 totals 17 residues. After removal of 0 bases from V and 1 base from J, the junction contained 4 bases not matched to a gene. CDR1 SEHNR and CDR2 FQNEAQ come from the germline V gene (reference sequence). CDR3 sequence: CASSLAKGQGSYNEQFF. The CDR3 nucleotides are TGTGCCAGCAGCTTAGCGAAGGGACAGGGATCCTACAATGAGCAGTTCTTC.

The chain recombines TRBV7-8 with TRBJ1-2, with 7 bases fitting TRBD1. CDR1 and CDR2 (germline): SGHVS, FQNEAQ. J lost 9 bases, V lost 3 bases, and 13 bases had no gene match. The CDR3 has 15 residues. CDR3 loop: CASSLGDTGVFSYTF. The CDR3 DNA is TGTGCCAGCAGCTTGGGGGACACAGGGGTTTTTAGCTACACCTTC.

The CDR3 protein is CASSWDSEAFF. DNA of the CDR3: TGTGCCAGCAGTTGGGACAGCGAAGCTTTCTTT. V gene TRBV6-6 combines with J gene TRBJ1-1; 7 bases are shared with TRBD1. The CDR3 loop spans 11 amino acids. From germline, CDR1 is MNHNY and CDR2 SVGAGI (reference sequence). The V segment lost 4 bases and the J segment 8 bases; nucleotides outside the gene matches: 1.

DNA for the CDR3: TGTGCCAGTAGTATACAGGGGGCTTGGGAAAAACTGTTTTTT. This gives the protein CASSIQGAWEKLFF. The rearrangement uses TRBV19 and TRBJ1-4, with 8 bases aligning to TRBD1. The CDR3 has 14 amino acids. V lost 2 bases to trimming and J lost 8 bases; unmatched junction nucleotides: 4. Germline V gene lookup returns CDR1 LNHDA and CDR2 SQIVND (reference sequence).

This sequence joins TRBV2 and TRBJ2-7, with 8 bases lining up with TRBD1. Germline lookup yields CDR1 SNHLY and CDR2 FYNNEI. J gave up 2 bases and V 2 bases, and 5 bases lay outside the gene matches. This CDR3 comprises 15 residues. CDR3 coding DNA: TGTGCCAGCAGTGAAACCGGGACAGGACCCTACGAGCAGTACTTC. This translates into CASSETGTGPYEQYF.

A word on this clone: Other DNA sequences in this sample translate to the same CDR3. The genes are TRBV14 and TRBJ2-7, with TRBD1 identical over 8 bases. The ends lost 1 base at V and 3 bases at J; junction bases unmatched: 2. The CDR3 totals 14 residues. CDR1 is SGHDN and CDR2 is FVKESK in the germline V gene. The CDR3 loop is CASSQGRGLYEQYF. The DNA for the CDR3 is TGTGCCAGCAGCCAAGGCAGGGGGCTCTACGAGCAGTACTTC. The variable domain in full, completed from reference TRBV14 and TRBJ2-7, reads EAGVTQFPSHSVIEKGQTVTLRCDPISGHDNLYWYRRVMGKEIKFLLHFVKESKQDESGMPNNRFLAERTGGTYSTLKVQPAELEDSGVYFCASSQGRGLYEQYFGPGTRLTVT.

This sequence joins TRBV6-2 or TRBV6-3 and TRBJ1-2; 7 nucleotides agree with TRBD1. The CDR3 sequence is 13 residues long. The ends lost 6 bases at V and 4 bases at J; junction bases unmatched: 5. Germline V gene sequence: CDR1 MNHEY, CDR2 SVGEGT. CDR3 loop: CASSLGQIYGYTF. CDR3 bases: TGTGCCAGCAGCCTGGGACAGATCTATGGCTACACCTTC.

The chain uses TRBV7-2 and TRBJ1-6; D call uncertain. V lost 1 base to trimming and J lost 7 bases, with 11 bases between them. CDR3 length: 15 residues. The germline CDR1 and CDR2 sequences are SGHTA and FQGNSA. The CDR3 DNA follows: TGTGCCAGCAGCTTAGGTGCGACAAGAAATTCACCCCTCCACTTT. Protein: CASSLGATRNSPLHF. The full variable domain, in which reference TRBV7-2 and TRBJ1-6 provide the parts outside the CDR3, is GAGVSQSPSNKVTEKGKDVELRCDPISGHTALYWYRQSLGQGLEFLIYFQGNSAPDKSGLPSDRFSAERTGGSVSTLTIQRTQQEDSAVYLCASSLGATRNSPLHFGNGTRLTVT.

The chain recombines TRBV6-7 with TRBJ1-2, with D tentatively TRBD1 (6 bases). TRBV6-7 is sorted into the ORF group, with uncertain function. Trimming took 7 bases from V and 5 from J, leaving 47 bases between them. The CDR3 totals 24 residues. The CDR3 region is CASTQCHTGLFTRAPGFFCYGYTF. The CDR3 DNA is TGTGCCAGCACCCAATGCCATACAGGGTTATTTACAAGGGCCCCCGGCTTTTTTTGTTATGGCTACACCTTC.

The V call is TRBV4-3, the J call TRBJ1-2; 11 nucleotides line up with TRBD1. CDR1 is LGHNA, CDR2 YSLEER, per germline. This CDR3 contains 15 residues. After removal of 4 bases from V and 6 bases from J, the junction contained 7 bases not matched to a gene. CDR3: CASSPDRGPANGYTF. Here the CDR3 DNA reads TGCGCCAGCAGCCCGGACAGGGGGCCGGCGAATGGCTACACCTTC.

The chain links TRBV7-8 to TRBJ2-7; a weak D match, TRBD1 (6 bases). The CDR3 runs to 15 residues. V dropped 3 bases and J dropped 4 bases, with 16 bases sitting between them. CDR1 and CDR2 from the germline V gene are SGHVS and FQNEAQ. The CDR3 reads CASSLGGGPAYEQYF. The CDR3 DNA follows: TGTGCCAGCAGCTTGGGTGGGGGCCCTGCATACGAGCAGTACTTC.

The chain employs TRBV5-6 and TRBJ2-3, with D maybe TRBD1 (6 bases). Germline assignment: CDR1 SGHDT and CDR2 YYEEEE. V was shortened by 4 bases and J by 1 base, with 10 bases between the two germline ends. The CDR3 length is 14 residues. As DNA, the CDR3 is TGTGCCAGCAGCCACAGGGCGGGCACAGATACGCAGTATTTT. Translating gives CASSHRAGTDTQYF.

This clone was found a few times. The CDR3 DNA sequence: TGTGCCAGCAGCGTAGACTTACTTGCAACTAATGAAAAACTGTTTTTT. As protein: CASSVDLLATNEKLFF. This rearrangement joins TRBV9 to TRBJ1-4; no clear D. With 0 bases removed from V and 0 bases from J, the gap between germline ends came to 9 bases. Germline values: CDR1 SGDLS, CDR2 YYNGEE. This CDR3 contains 16 residues.

The chain recombines TRBV3-1 (or the pseudogene TRBV3-2) with TRBJ2-3, with D possibly matching TRBD2 (6 bases). The CDR3 contains 17 residues. CDR1 LGHDT and CDR2 YNNKEL come from the germline V gene (reference sequence). Trimming stripped 3 bases from V and 2 bases from J, with 18 bases between. The CDR3 DNA is TGTGCCAGCAGCCATCTAACCGCGGGACCCAACACAGATACGCAGTATTTT. The encoded protein is CASSHLTAGPNTDTQYF.

The rearrangement links TRBV4-2 to TRBJ2-3, with 13 positions matching TRBD2. V was pared by 5 bases and J by 5 bases, with 7 bases of the junction left unmatched. CDR1 LGHNA and CDR2 YNFKEQ come from the germline V gene. The CDR3 covers 16 residues. The CDR3 bases are TGTGCCAGCAGCACCACTAGCGGGGGGGCCCAAGATACGCAGTATTTT. Its protein is CASSTTSGGAQDTQYF.

In this sample, this clone turned up once. The J gene is TRBJ1-5, the V gene TRBV5-1; no clear D gene. CDR1 is SGHRS and CDR2 is YFSETQ in the germline V gene. The CDR3 is 13 residues long. Deletions cut 0 bases from V and 2 bases from J, with 3 bases between. The DNA of the CDR3 is TGCGCCAGCAGCTTGGAGCGCAATCAGCCCCAGCATTTT. Translation gives CASSLERNQPQHF.

For the CDR3, the DNA is TGTGCCTCGTGGGGACAATACACAGATACGCAGTATTTT. This encodes CASWGQYTDTQYF. The chain couples TRBV10-3 to TRBJ2-3, with a tentative D call TRBD1 (6 bases). The CDR3 runs 13 residues. V was clipped by 11 bases and J by 2 bases, with 14 bases between them. Looked up from germline, CDR1 is ENHRY and CDR2 is SYGVKD.

This chain links TRBV7-8 with TRBJ1-2, with D unclear. From germline, CDR1 is SGHVS and CDR2 FQNEAQ. The CDR3 extends over 14 amino acids. V lost 3 bases, J lost 4 bases, and 12 bases lay in between. The CDR3 protein is CASSLSTTFYGYTF. CDR3 DNA: TGTGCCAGCAGCTTGTCGACAACCTTCTATGGCTACACCTTC.